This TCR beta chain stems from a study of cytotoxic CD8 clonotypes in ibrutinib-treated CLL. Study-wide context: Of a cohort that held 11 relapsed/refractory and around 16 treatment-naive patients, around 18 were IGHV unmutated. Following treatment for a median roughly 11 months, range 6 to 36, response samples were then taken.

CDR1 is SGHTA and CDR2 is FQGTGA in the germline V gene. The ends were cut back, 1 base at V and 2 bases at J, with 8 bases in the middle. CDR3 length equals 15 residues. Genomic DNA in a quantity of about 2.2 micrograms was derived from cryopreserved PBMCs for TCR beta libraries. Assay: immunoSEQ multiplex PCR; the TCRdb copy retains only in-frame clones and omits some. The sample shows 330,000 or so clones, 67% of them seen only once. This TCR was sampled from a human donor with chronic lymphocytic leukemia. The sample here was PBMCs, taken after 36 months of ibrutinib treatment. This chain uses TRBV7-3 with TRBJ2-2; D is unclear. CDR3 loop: CASSLNVRNTGELFF. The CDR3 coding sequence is TGTGCCAGCAGCTTAAATGTCCGCAACACCGGGGAGCTGTTTTTT.